This T cell receptor (beta chain) was obtained from a study of cytomegalovirus exposure and HLA in healthy donors. Study outcomes and limitations: In most subjects, TCR beta sequences reportedly gave accurate predictions of HLA-A and HLA-B alleles. Certain sequence variants were highly shared and formed a cluster, and this cluster was likely a sequencing artifact.

This CDR3 comprises 16 residues. CDR1 SNHLY and CDR2 FYNNEI come from the germline V gene. V dropped 0 bases and J dropped 2 bases, with 14 bases sitting between them. PCR amplification relied on 60 Vbeta primers (plus 13 Jbeta primers). Some clones are missing from TCRdb's copy, which holds only in-frame ones; the method was immunoSEQ multiplex PCR. The sample records roughly 100,000 clones, under 80% being singletons. Remarks on this clone: As yet, its antigen is unknown.

The clonotype originates from a woman aged 40 to 50 in good health and CMV-seropositive. The chain couples TRBV2 to TRBJ2-7; weak D call: TRBD1 (5 bases). The sequenced material came from PBMCs. For the CDR3, the DNA is TGTGCCAGCAGTGAAGCGCCTCCGGACAACACCTACGAGCAGTACTTC. Encoded protein: CASSEAPPDNTYEQYF.